This TCR beta chain was found in a study of blood T cell repertoires in COVID-19 (dated by TCRdb to about 2020). In the study overall: Samples covering the acute and convalescent phases of COVID-19 were provided by collaborators in the United States, Italy and Spain. The material from the prospective study consisted of cDNA or gDNA derived from T cells, B-cell-depleted T cells, or PBMCs. Deeply sampled blood TCRbeta repertoires from subjects exposed to, actively infected with, or recovered from COVID-19 were included in the dataset. The repertoires were made available in a free public database intended to serve as a resource for research on the immune response to SARS-CoV-2. Samples were obtained from the ongoing ImmuneRACE study (first 160 participants) and from 950 to 1,500 subjects provided by 6 global collaborators. Sample metadata almost always included a de-identified subject ID, COVID-19 status, age in years and sex. HLA class I and class II types, where available, came from metadata supplied by the sample provider rather than from assay-based typing.

General findings and caveats noted by the study authors: Clinical and demographic metadata were provided uncurated, with the amount varying by source and participant.

TCRbeta CDR3 regions were amplified from genomic DNA using the immunoSEQ Assay, a bias-controlled multiplex PCR. Under the source paper's analysis protocol: Within the assay, amplification of reference gene primers was used to estimate how many nucleated cells each sample contained. To quantify the absolute abundance of each unique TCRbeta CDR3 rearrangement, sequence reads were collapsed and filtered. Productive Simpson clonality was computed per sample as the square root of Simpson's diversity index over productive rearrangements. The clones in this table, taken by TCRdb from immuneACCESS, are in-frame only. Not every clone is retained; where verified, under half of the shortfall comes from an unresolved V gene, and the cause of the rest is unknown. V and J calls and clone size come straight from that table; D and trimming were deduced from the DNA. Present in this sample are a few hundred thousand clones, 75% to 85% of which were seen just once. Less than 8% of the sample is held by the ten biggest clonotypes.

From the cysteine up to the phenylalanine, the CDR3 has a length of 12 residues. The sequence is cut down to CDR3 DNA, 36 bases in frame from base 1. CDR1 and CDR2 are read off the germline V gene as SNHLY and FYNNEI. Trimming at the junction amounts to 2 bases on V and 5 bases on J, and the germline ends lie 6 bases apart. The collaborating institutions used their own protocols to collect whole blood in K2EDTA tubes. Collaborator samples were shipped for TCRbeta analysis as frozen whole blood, isolated PBMCs, or DNA extracted from either sample type. A remark on this clone: Its binding antigen is unknown. No base quality information exists; no much larger clone differs at one position.

This TCR was sampled from a woman in her forties or fifties with acute or convalescent COVID-19. This chain is built from TRBV2 and TRBJ2-5; the D gene is not confidently resolved. Sequencing was done on a sample of peripheral blood. The nucleotide sequence reads as follows: TGTGCCAGCAGTGAACTAGACGAGACCCAGTACTTC. Its coded protein is CASSELDETQYF.